The present entry profiles one T cell receptor (beta chain) with its context. TCRdb analysed the PCR reads with MiXCR anew, one entry per CDR3 protein. The data show some 90,000 distinct CDR3 sequences, about 49% seen once. This sample is part of a study of CDR3 diversity in severe acne. This TCR was recovered from a male donor with severe acne vulgaris. The sequencing input was blood.

DNA for the CDR3: TGTGCCAGCACCAAGGGAGAGACCCAGTACTTC. The encoded protein is CASTKGETQYF. V usage is TRBV7-9 and J usage is TRBJ2-5; D call uncertain. Germline CDR1 reads SEHNR; CDR2 reads FQNEAQ (reference sequence). V lost 7 bases and J lost 4, with 7 bases in between. The CDR3 totals 11 residues.